The source of this T cell receptor beta chain is a study of cytomegalovirus exposure and HLA in healthy donors. For this clone: The antigen is unknown.

PCR used 60 Vbeta primers and 13 Jbeta primers. Profiling relied on immunoSEQ multiplex PCR, and the TCRdb table lists in-frame clones only, not all of them. Of 170,000 or so clones in the sample, approximately 80% were seen once. The study's findings and limits: The authors considered a cluster of highly shared sequence variants likely to be a sequencing artifact. In a later analysis, an Asian-associated ancestry cluster reportedly showed fewer N-insertions than the approximately 640-donor mean.

The clonotype was recovered from a boy aged 5-17 years in good health and CMV-seronegative. Sequencing was performed on PBMCs.

CDR3 region: CARGGEQFF. For the CDR3, the DNA is TGTGCCAGAGGGGGTGAGCAGTTCTTC. This chain uses TRBV21-1 with TRBJ2-1; the table's D call of TRBD1 was not tested on the DNA. TRBV21-1 constitutes a pseudogene. This CDR3 has 9 residues.